The 24 T cell receptor beta chains listed next were all sequenced from one sample in a study of T cell responses to AZD1222 COVID-19 vaccine (TCRdb year 2021). What the time point label conveys for this sample: baseline before first vaccination. Library preparation was by the immunoSEQ multiplex PCR assay. The table comes from immuneACCESS by way of TCRdb, which keeps in-frame sequences with V and J called. Part of the clones is missing from these tables; in studies checked, under half for an unresolved V gene and the rest for unknown reasons. The sample table holds tens of thousands of clones, of which about 90% were seen once. 5% to 6% of the sample rests with the top ten. The material was peripheral blood, obtained on day 0 of AZD1222 vaccination. Receptors originate from an adult in good health.

The chain recombines TRBV11-3 with TRBJ1-5; D gene unclear. Germline V lookup: CDR1 SGHNT, CDR2 YENEEA. The CDR3 spans 13 residues. V lost 0 bases and J 7 bases, leaving 7 bases between the germline ends. The DNA of the CDR3 is TGTGCCAGCAGCTTAGACGGACGACAGCCCCAGCATTTT. This translates into CASSLDGRQPQHF.

The chain recombines TRBV4-3 with TRBJ2-5; a weak D match, TRBD2 (7 bases). Germline V gene data show CDR1 as LGHNA and CDR2 as YSLEER. The CDR3 runs 15 residues. V was pared by 3 bases and J by 6 bases, with 17 bases between. The DNA of the CDR3 is TGCGCCAGCAGCCAGGGGGGGGCGGCAGGGAAGACCCAGTACTTC. It encodes CASSQGGAAGKTQYF.

The chain couples TRBV7-2 to TRBJ1-1, with D uncertain. CDR1 SGHTA and CDR2 FQGNSA come from the germline V gene. Trimming stripped 5 bases from V and 1 base from J, with 14 bases between. CDR3 length: 15 amino acids. CDR3 sequence: CASSTRPTRNTEAFF. CDR3 DNA sequence: TGTGCCAGCAGCACGCGACCCACTCGGAACACTGAAGCTTTCTTT. Full variable domain (rest looked up from reference TRBV7-2 and TRBJ1-1): GAGVSQSPSNKVTEKGKDVELRCDPISGHTALYWYRQSLGQGLEFLIYFQGNSAPDKSGLPSDRFSAERTGGSVSTLTIQRTQQEDSAVYLCASSTRPTRNTEAFFGQGTRLTVV.

The V and J genes are TRBV18 and TRBJ1-2, with TRBD1 identical over 7 bases. The trim removed 3 bases at V and 5 bases at J, leaving 12 bases unmatched. The CDR3 contains 16 residues. Looked up from germline, CDR1 is KGHSH and CDR2 is LQKENI. The CDR3 DNA reads TGTGCCAGCTCACCGGGCGACACTGAGGGGGCGTATGGCTACACCTTC. Translating it yields CASSPGDTEGAYGYTF.

The CDR3 DNA reads as TGTGCCAGCAGCTACGGGACATTGAACACTGAAGCTTTCTTT. Translation: CASSYGTLNTEAFF. J is TRBJ1-1 and V is TRBV5-6; D may be TRBD1 (6 bases). Deletions cut 3 bases from V and 0 bases from J, with 9 bases between. Germline assignment: CDR1 SGHDT and CDR2 YYEEEE. The CDR3 has 14 residues.

This chain uses TRBV7-9 with TRBJ1-3; D uncertain. Trimming took 6 bases from V and 0 from J, leaving 9 bases between them. The CDR3 is made up of 14 amino acids. Germline V gives CDR1 SEHNR, CDR2 FQNEAQ (reference sequence). CDR3 DNA: TGTGCCAGCAGTTTCCTGGGCTCTGGAAACACCATATATTTT. It translates to CASSFLGSGNTIYF.

V usage is TRBV3-1 (or the pseudogene TRBV3-2) and J usage is TRBJ1-2; D might be TRBD1 (6 bases). Germline lookup yields CDR1 LGHDT and CDR2 YNNKEL (reference sequence). The V end was cut by 2 bases, the J end by 5 bases, with 15 bases between. This CDR3 comprises 15 residues. DNA for the CDR3: TGTGCCAGCAGCCAACATTTACAGGGTTCTTATGGCTACACCTTC. Amino acid sequence: CASSQHLQGSYGYTF.

The rearrangement joins TRBV18 to TRBJ2-1, with 8 bases aligning to TRBD2. Germline V gives CDR1 KGHSH, CDR2 LQKENI. CDR3 size: 17 residues. V dropped 4 bases and J dropped 7; count of bases not matched to a gene: 15. The CDR3 here is CASSRWGSGGPRNEQFF. The CDR3 coding sequence is TGTGCCAGCTCACGCTGGGGAAGCGGGGGACCTAGAAATGAGCAGTTCTTC. The whole variable domain, remainder taken from reference TRBV18 and TRBJ2-1, is NAGVMQNPRHLVRRRGQEARLRCSPMKGHSHVYWYRQLPEEGLKFMVYLQKENIIDESGMPKERFSAEFPKEGPSILRIQQVVRGDSAAYFCASSRWGSGGPRNEQFFGPGTRLTVL.

The V call is TRBV5-1, the J call TRBJ2-5, with a possible D match to TRBD1 (5 bases). Germline assignment: CDR1 SGHRS and CDR2 YFSETQ. The ends were cut back, 0 bases at V and 5 bases at J, with 14 bases in the middle. CDR3 length: 15 residues. This chain's CDR3 is CASSLAAGIKETQYF. The CDR3 nucleotides read TGCGCCAGCAGCTTGGCCGCAGGGATAAAGGAGACCCAGTACTTC.

The chain combines TRBV11-3 with TRBJ2-7, with 8 bases lining up with TRBD1. Germline values: CDR1 SGHNT, CDR2 YENEEA. CDR3 length: 16 residues. V gave up 2 bases and J gave up 2 bases; unmatched junction bases: 8. CDR3 loop: CASSLYQGAKAYEQYF. CDR3 bases: TGTGCCAGCAGCTTATATCAGGGGGCTAAGGCCTACGAGCAGTACTTC. The complete variable domain, with remaining parts taken from reference TRBV11-3 and TRBJ2-7, reads EAGVVQSPRYKIIEKKQPVAFWCNPISGHNTLYWYLQNLGQGPELLIRYENEEAVDDSQLPKDRFSAERLKGVDSTLKIQPAELGDSAVYLCASSLYQGAKAYEQYFGPGTRLTVT.

The V call is TRBV5-1, the J call TRBJ1-5, with D perhaps matching TRBD1 (5 bases). Germline V gene lookup returns CDR1 SGHRS and CDR2 YFSETQ. The CDR3 has 16 amino acids. V lost 2 bases and J 0 bases, leaving 12 bases between the germline ends. CDR3 nucleotides: TGCGCCAGCAGCTTACTTGGGACGGATAGCAATCAGCCCCAGCATTTT. It codes for CASSLLGTDSNQPQHF.

The V and J genes are TRBV10-2 and TRBJ1-1; perhaps TRBD1 as D (6 bases). V lost 6 bases to trimming and J lost 12 bases, with 14 bases between them. The CDR3 loop spans 11 amino acids. Germline-derived CDR1 and CDR2 are WSHSY and SAAADI. As DNA, the CDR3 is TGCGCCAGCAGGCCCGACAGGAGCACTTTCTTT. It encodes CASRPDRSTFF.

This clone was seen just once. The chain carries TRBV5-1 and TRBJ2-5; 10 positions agree with TRBD2. The CDR3 is 15 residues long. Germline lookup yields CDR1 SGHRS and CDR2 YFSETQ. The ends lost 4 bases at V and 3 bases at J; junction bases unmatched: 6. The CDR3, as DNA: TGCGCCAGCAGCACCAGCGGGGGGGCGGAAGAGACCCAGTACTTC. The encoded protein is CASSTSGGAEETQYF.

The chain has TRBV4-2 and TRBJ2-4; no clear D gene. Germline assignment: CDR1 LGHNA and CDR2 YNFKEQ. This CDR3 contains 13 residues. V lost 0 bases to trimming and J lost 8 bases, with 8 bases between them. Here the CDR3 DNA reads TGTGCCAGCAGCCAAGACGGCAAGGACATTCAGTACTTC. Residues: CASSQDGKDIQYF.

This sequence joins TRBV4-3 and TRBJ1-2; D may be TRBD1 (6 bases). CDR3 length: 17 residues. Trimming took 4 bases from V and 7 from J, leaving 25 bases between them. The germline gives CDR1 LGHNA, CDR2 YSLEER. DNA for the CDR3: TGCGCCAGCAGCCCCTCCGCGGGGGGCACTCTTAATGGTGGCTACACCTTC. Amino acid sequence: CASSPSAGGTLNGGYTF.

The rearrangement joins TRBV5-4 to TRBJ1-2; D gene unclear. CDR1 and CDR2 from the germline V gene are SGHNT and YYREEE (reference sequence). V shed 2 bases and J shed 6 bases, with 5 bases lying between them. The CDR3 runs 11 residues. DNA of the CDR3: TGTGCCAGCAGCTTATCTCATGGCTACACCTTC. Its protein is CASSLSHGYTF.

J is TRBJ1-2 and V is TRBV24-1; perhaps TRBD1 as D (5 bases). The CDR3 is made up of 14 amino acids. Germline V gene data show CDR1 as KGHDR and CDR2 as SFDVKD. The germline V and J ends were trimmed by 3 bases and 1 base, with 8 bases remaining between them. CDR3 DNA: TGTGCCACCAGTGATCCCAGGGTTAACTATGGCTACACCTTC. It yields the protein CATSDPRVNYGYTF.

The chain joins TRBV7-9 to TRBJ1-1, with D tentatively TRBD1 (5 bases). CDR3 length: 11 residues. CDR1 and CDR2 from the germline V gene are SEHNR and FQNEAQ (reference sequence). Trimming stripped 2 bases from V and 8 bases from J, with 6 bases between. The CDR3 spells CASSLRQEAFF. The CDR3 DNA follows: TGTGCCAGCAGCTTAAGACAGGAAGCTTTCTTT.

This clone was counted between two and nine times. The chain employs TRBV6-5 and TRBJ1-2, with D perhaps matching TRBD1 (5 bases). Germline loops: CDR1 MNHEY, CDR2 SVGAGI. The CDR3 totals 12 residues. The CDR3 sequence: CALGQNGGGYTF. The CDR3 bases are TGTGCGCTCGGGCAAAATGGGGGTGGCTACACCTTC.

This clone was counted a few times. This chain joins TRBV3-1 (or the pseudogene TRBV3-2) and TRBJ1-1, with 9 nucleotides matching TRBD1. Germline-derived CDR1 and CDR2 are LGHDT and YNNKEL (reference sequence). V was pared by 3 bases and J by 4 bases, with 3 bases of the junction left unmatched. The CDR3 is 14 residues long. CDR3 loop: CASSQSTGGTEAFF. The CDR3 nucleotides read TGTGCCAGCAGCCAGTCGACAGGGGGCACTGAAGCTTTCTTT.

The chain is built from TRBV7-2 and TRBJ1-5; D unresolved. The CDR3 sequence is 14 residues long. Trimming removed 2 bases from V and 5 bases from J, with 10 bases in between. CDR1 and CDR2 (germline): SGHTA, FQGNSA. The CDR3 region has the DNA TGTGCCAGCAGCTTATACGACATCTATCAGCCCCAGCATTTT. Translated: CASSLYDIYQPQHF. Based on the CDR3 plus reference TRBV7-2 and TRBJ1-5, the full variable domain is GAGVSQSPSNKVTEKGKDVELRCDPISGHTALYWYRQSLGQGLEFLIYFQGNSAPDKSGLPSDRFSAERTGGSVSTLTIQRTQQEDSAVYLCASSLYDIYQPQHFGDGTRLSIL.

The chain has TRBV7-8 and TRBJ1-2; tentatively, D is TRBD1 (6 bases). The V and J ends lost 1 base and 1 base respectively, with 13 bases between them. CDR3 length equals 16 residues. Germline V gene lookup returns CDR1 SGHVS and CDR2 FQNEAQ. The DNA of the CDR3 is TGTGCCAGCAGCTTAGTCCCACCCAGGGGTAACTATGGCTACACCTTC. Translating gives CASSLVPPRGNYGYTF.

This clone was counted many times. The chain links TRBV7-6 to TRBJ2-1, with TRBD1 matching 10 bases. CDR3 length: 15 amino acids. In germline, CDR1 is SGHVS, CDR2 FNYEAQ. The trim removed 10 bases at V and 3 bases at J, leaving 9 bases unmatched. The CDR3 loop is CATTFGQGVYNEQFF. CDR3 DNA sequence: TGTGCCACGACATTTGGACAGGGGGTCTACAATGAGCAGTTCTTC.

V gene TRBV7-9 combines with J gene TRBJ1-1; tentatively, D is TRBD1 (6 bases). Germline V gene data show CDR1 as SEHNR and CDR2 as FQNEAQ (reference sequence). This CDR3 is 15 amino acids long. Trimming took 8 bases from V and 1 from J, leaving 17 bases between them. CDR3 loop: CASVNDGGSNTEAFF. The DNA of the CDR3 is TGTGCCAGCGTGAATGACGGGGGCTCGAACACTGAAGCTTTCTTT.